Listed below are T cell receptor beta chains from one sample, sequenced in a study of cytomegalovirus exposure and HLA in healthy donors. Sequenced by immunoSEQ multiplex PCR; TCRdb stores in-frame clones only, minus some. The sample records fewer than 80,000 clones, about 69% being singletons. Sequencing was carried out using PBMCs. These receptors were taken from a woman between 25 and 40 years old in good health and CMV-seronegative. Each CDR3 is given with its conserved first and last residue. A D gene is named only where the DNA matches it firmly. Clone size is shown for a subset of rows, as once, few, many or a class of expanded clone.

V gene	J gene	clone size	D gene	CDR3 DNA	CDR3 protein
TRBV19	TRBJ2-3	.	TRBD1	TGTGCCAGTAGTATCGGGACAGGGGGTCTTAGCACAGATACGCAGTATTTT	CASSIGTGGLSTDTQYF
TRBV7-2	TRBJ1-1	.	TRBD1	TGTGCCAGCAGCTACCGACAGGGCGAGCACTCCGAGCGGACTGAAGCTTTCTTT	CASSYRQGEHSERTEAFF
TRBV29-1	TRBJ2-1	.	.	TGCAGCGTTGTGGCGGTACCCTTTTACAATGAGCAGTTCTTC	CSVVAVPFYNEQFF
TRBV11-2	TRBJ2-2	.	.	TGTGCCAGCAGCTTAGGAGGGCGGGAGCTGTTTTTT	CASSLGGRELFF
TRBV7-8	TRBJ1-2	.	TRBD1	TGTGCCAGCACCGTGGCTTACGGACAGGGTAGCTACACCTTC	CASTVAYGQGSYTF
TRBV4-1	TRBJ1-2	.	.	TGCGCCAGCAGCCAAGAGCGGGGCCGTGGCTACACCTTC	CASSQERGRGYTF
TRBV13	TRBJ1-3	.	.	TGTGCCAGCAGCCTAAGACTGGACAGTCTCTCTGGAAACACCATATATTTT	CASSLRLDSLSGNTIYF
TRBV14	TRBJ2-1	.	TRBD2	TGTGCCAGCAGAGGAACGGGACTAGCCCCCCATGAGCAGTTCTTC	CASRGTGLAPHEQFF
TRBV6-6	TRBJ2-3	.	.	TGTGCCAGCAGAGTCTCTAGCGCTACCCCGGGAGATACGCAGTATTTT	CASRVSSATPGDTQYF
TRBV27	TRBJ2-1	.	.	TGTGCCAGCAGTACAGGACGTGGGCAGTTCTTC	CASSTGRGQFF
TRBV18	TRBJ1-1	.	TRBD1	TGTGCCAGCTCAGCTACAGGGGACACTGAAGCTTTCTTT	CASSATGDTEAFF
TRBV19	TRBJ1-1	.	.	TGTGCCAGTAGTATAGGGAGAACTGAAGCTTTCTTT	CASSIGRTEAFF
TRBV30	TRBJ2-1	.	TRBD2	TGTGCCTGGAGTGGACTAGCTCCAGTCTCCTACAATGAGCAGTTCTTC	CAWSGLAPVSYNEQFF
TRBV28	TRBJ2-7	.	.	TGTGCCACCGGATACTACGAGCAGTACTTC	CATGYYEQYF
TRBV18	TRBJ2-3	.	TRBD1	TGTGCCAGCTCAGCAGGGGGTTTATTCACAGATACGCAGTATTTT	CASSAGGLFTDTQYF
TRBV13	TRBJ2-3	once	TRBD2	TGTGCCAGCAGCTTAGGCCTAGCGGGAATCACAGATACGCAGTATTTT	CASSLGLAGITDTQYF
TRBV7-2	TRBJ2-5	.	TRBD2	TGTGCCAGCAGCTTACCCGGGACTAGCGTATTGGAGACCCAGTACTTC	CASSLPGTSVLETQYF
TRBV6-1	TRBJ1-4	.	.	TGTGCCGTCCATGGGCAGGAACCACCTCATGAAAAACTGTTTTTT	CAVHGQEPPHEKLFF
TRBV6-6	TRBJ2-5	.	TRBD2	TGTGCCAGCAGTTATATAGGGGGACTAGGAGGAGAGACCCAGTACTTC	CASSYIGGLGGETQYF
TRBV10-3	TRBJ2-2	.	TRBD2	TGTGCCACCAGCGAGGTGGCTAGCGGGAGGATCAACACCGGGGAGCTGTTTTTT	CATSEVASGRINTGELFF
TRBV19	TRBJ2-5	.	.	TGTGCCAGTAGTATCGCTAGCCGCTCTCAAGAGACCCAGTACTTC	CASSIASRSQETQYF
TRBV28	TRBJ1-5	once	TRBD1	TGTGCCAGCATGAAGGGGGCCCAGAATCAGCCCCAGCATTTT	CASMKGAQNQPQHF
TRBV28	TRBJ2-1	.	TRBD1	TGTGCCAGCAGTCCCGGGACAGTTAATGAGCAGTTCTTC	CASSPGTVNEQFF
TRBV27	TRBJ2-7	.	.	TGTGCCAGCAGTTACAGGGCCCTCTCCTACGAGCAGTACTTC	CASSYRALSYEQYF
TRBV7-2	TRBJ1-5	.	.	TGTGCCAGCAGCTTAGACAGGGCAAACAATCAGCCCCAGCATTTT	CASSLDRANNQPQHF
TRBV2	TRBJ1-5	.	.	TGTGCCAGCAGTGTGGGCATCTATCAGCCCCAGCATTTT	CASSVGIYQPQHF
TRBV9	TRBJ2-1	once	.	TGTGCCAGCAGCGTACTAACGGGAATTCTTAGAAATGAGCAGTTCTTC	CASSVLTGILRNEQFF
TRBV19	TRBJ2-3	.	TRBD2	TGTGCCAGTAGTATTAGGTCTAGCGGGAGTTTTGATACGCAGTATTTT	CASSIRSSGSFDTQYF
TRBV19	TRBJ1-1	few	.	TGTGCCAGTACGCCGGGAGGGAAGAACACTGAAGCTTTCTTT	CASTPGGKNTEAFF
TRBV20-1	TRBJ2-3	.	.	TGCAGTGCTCTTGGGGGGGATACGCAGTATTTT	CSALGGDTQYF
TRBV7-9	TRBJ2-6	.	.	TGTGCCAGCAGCTCCTCAGGTAGGACCAACGTCCTGACTTTC	CASSSSGRTNVLTF
TRBV28	TRBJ1-2	.	.	TGTGCCAGCAGTTTACCTGGGGAGGGTGGGCGTACTAACTATGGCTACCCCTTC	CASSLPGEGGRTNYGYPF
TRBV19	TRBJ1-1	.	TRBD1	TGTGCCAGTCACAGGGGGCGATGTGAAGCTTTCTTT	CASHRGRCEAFF
TRBV19	TRBJ1-6	few	.	TGTGCCAGTAGTATCGCGGGTACCCTCCACTTT	CASSIAGTLHF
TRBV11-3	TRBJ2-5	.	TRBD2	TGTGCCAGCAGCTTAGGCCTTAGCGGGACCCCGCGGGAGACCCAGTACTTC	CASSLGLSGTPRETQYF
TRBV23-1	TRBJ1-4	.	TRBD1	TGCGCCAGCAGTCAATGGGGGACAGGGTGTCGGGAAAAACTGTTTTTT	CASSQWGTGCREKLFF
TRBV11-2	TRBJ1-1	.	.	TGTGCCAGCAGCTGGATGGGGGGAGACGCTGAAGCTTTCTTT	CASSWMGGDAEAFF
TRBV5-1	TRBJ1-4	once	TRBD1	TGCGCCAGCAGCTTGGGTCGGGACAGGGGTGAAAAACTGTTTTTT	CASSLGRDRGEKLFF
TRBV5-1	TRBJ1-1	few	TRBD1	TGCGCCAGCAGCTTGGTACAGGGGGGCGGCACTGAAGCTTTCTTT	CASSLVQGGGTEAFF
TRBV9	TRBJ2-5	.	.	TGTGCCAGCAGCGAGGACAACCAAGAGACCCAGTACTTC	CASSEDNQETQYF
TRBV5-6	TRBJ2-7	few	TRBD2	TGTGCCAGCAGCTTGGGGGGCGGGGGTAGCTCCTACGAGCAGTACTTC	CASSLGGGGSSYEQYF
TRBV9	TRBJ2-3	.	.	TGTGCCAGCAGCGTAGCCTCGCCAGGGTCAGGAGATACGCAGTATTTT	CASSVASPGSGDTQYF
TRBV10-1	TRBJ2-1	.	TRBD2	TGCGCCAGCAGTGAGGGACCGGGACTAGCGGGTAAGCAGTTCTTC	CASSEGPGLAGKQFF
TRBV18	TRBJ2-1	.	TRBD1	TGTGCCAGCTCACCACAAGGGGGCCCGTACAATGAGCAGTTCTTC	CASSPQGGPYNEQFF
TRBV6-5	TRBJ2-1	.	.	TGTGCCAGCAGTTACATGGGACTGTACTACAATGAGCAGTTCTTC	CASSYMGLYYNEQFF
TRBV19	TRBJ2-1	once	.	TGTGCCAGTACTCCCGAGCGGGCTGGAACCAATGAGCAGTTCTTC	CASTPERAGTNEQFF
TRBV5-1	TRBJ2-4	.	.	TGCGCCAGCAGCTTGGACAGGGAAAACATTCAGTACTTC	CASSLDRENIQYF
TRBV6-6	TRBJ2-5	.	.	TGTGCCAGCAGTTACCTGTATATAGGGGAAGAGACCCAGTACTTC	CASSYLYIGEETQYF
TRBV6-1	TRBJ1-1	.	TRBD1	TGTGCCAGCAGACGGACAGGGTGGGACACTGAAGCTTTCTTT	CASRRTGWDTEAFF
TRBV10-3	TRBJ2-7	.	.	TGTGCCATGGGGGGGGCTAGCGGAATCAACGAGCAGTACTTC	CAMGGASGINEQYF
TRBV5-1	TRBJ2-3	.	.	TGCGCCAGCAGCTTGGAAGGAGCAGATACGCAGTATTTT	CASSLEGADTQYF
TRBV5-4	TRBJ2-5	.	TRBD2	TGTGCCAGCAGCTTGGGACTAGCGGGACGAGAGACCCAGTACTTC	CASSLGLAGRETQYF
TRBV6-5	TRBJ2-1	.	TRBD2	TGTGCCAGCAGCCCGACCGGGACTAGCCGCAATGAGCAGTTCTTC	CASSPTGTSRNEQFF
TRBV6-5	TRBJ2-7	medium-sized	.	TGTGCCAGCAGTTACTCGCCGACAGCTTCCTACGAGCAGTACTTC	CASSYSPTASYEQYF
TRBV4-1	TRBJ2-1	.	TRBD1	TGCGCCAGCAGCCTCGGACAGGGGGCCAATGAGCAGTTCTTC	CASSLGQGANEQFF